Listed below are T cell receptor beta chains from one sample, sequenced in a study of shared clonotypes between healthy human individuals. Some clones are missing from TCRdb's copy, which holds only in-frame ones; the method was immunoSEQ multiplex PCR. The profile shows some 1,400,000 clones, 95% to 97% of them singletons. Sequenced: naive CD4+ T cells sorted from blood. These receptor sequences come from a man aged 30-40 years in good health. Each CDR3 is given with its conserved first and last residue. A D gene is named only where the DNA matches it firmly. Where a row states a size, it is once, few, many or the class of an expanded clone; other rows omit it.

TRBV12-5	.	TRBJ2-5	.	TGTGCTAGTGGCCAAACAGGGACGATGGGAGAGACCCAGTACTTC	CASGQTGTMGETQYF
TRBV11-3	.	TRBJ2-1	TRBD2	TGTGCCAGCAGCTTAGGTCGCGGGAGCTCCTACAATGAGCAGTTCTTC	CASSLGRGSSYNEQFF
TRBV5-6	.	TRBJ2-1	.	TGTGCCAGCAGCTCTGGACTAAATAACAATGAGCAGTTCTTC	CASSSGLNNNEQFF
TRBV10-3	.	TRBJ2-1	TRBD2	TGTGCCATCAGTGGCACTGGGACTAGCGGGAGGTGGGATGAGCAGTTCTTC	CAISGTGTSGRWDEQFF
TRBV29-1	.	TRBJ2-3	TRBD2	TGCAGCGCCGTAGCGGGAGTTAGAACAGATACGCAGTATTTT	CSAVAGVRTDTQYF
TRBV21-1	.	TRBJ2-1	.	TGTGCCAGCAGCAAAGCTGAGTCCGACAGGGTCAATGAGCAGTTCTTC	CASSKAESDRVNEQFF
TRBV11-2	.	TRBJ2-7	TRBD1	TGTGCCAGCAGCTTAGATGGGCTACAGGGGGCTACCTACGAGCAGTACTTC	CASSLDGLQGATYEQYF
TRBV7-9	.	TRBJ1-2	TRBD1	TGTGCCAGCAGCAGCACAGGGGCTAACTATGGCTACACCTTC	CASSSTGANYGYTF
TRBV2	.	TRBJ2-3	.	TGTGCCAGCAGTAACCAGGGGGGAGAGACAGATACGCAGTATTTT	CASSNQGGETDTQYF
TRBV28	.	TRBJ1-1	.	TGTGCCAGCAGTTTATCAGGGACTGAAGCTTTCTTT	CASSLSGTEAFF
TRBV6-1	.	TRBJ2-5	TRBD2	TGTGCCAGCATCAAAGCGGGAGGGCAGGCGACCCAGTACTTC	CASIKAGGQATQYF
TRBV27	.	TRBJ1-2	TRBD1	TGTGCCAGCAGTTTTAGGCAGGGGGTCTATGGCTACACCTTC	CASSFRQGVYGYTF
TRBV5-1	once	TRBJ2-5	.	TGCGCCAGCAGCTATGGAGGGGGAAACCAAGAGACCCAGTACTTC	CASSYGGGNQETQYF
TRBV18	.	TRBJ2-5	TRBD1	TGTGCCAGCTCACGGGACAGGGGCCAAGAGACCCAGTACTTC	CASSRDRGQETQYF
TRBV7-9	few	TRBJ1-1	.	TGTGCCAGCAGTTCTCAGGAGAACACTGAAGCTTTCTTT	CASSSQENTEAFF
TRBV29-1	.	TRBJ1-2	TRBD1	TGCGGGACAGGGGGAGGCTATGGCTACACCTTC	CGTGGGYGYTF
TRBV27	.	TRBJ1-1	.	TGTGCCAGCACGGGGGGGCGATGGAGCACTGAAGCTTTCTTT	CASTGGRWSTEAFF
TRBV7-9	.	TRBJ2-5	TRBD2	TGTGCCAGCAGAAAGACTAGCGGGAGCCAAGAGACCCAGTACTTC	CASRKTSGSQETQYF
TRBV9	.	TRBJ2-1	TRBD2	TGTGCCAGCAGCGTAACTAGCGGGAGGTCCGCATGGACGCCTGAGCAGTTCTTC	CASSVTSGRSAWTPEQFF
TRBV11-1	.	TRBJ2-7	.	TGTGCCAGCAGCTTACCCGGATCACCTTCTTACGAGCAGTACTTC	CASSLPGSPSYEQYF
TRBV4-1	once	TRBJ2-5	.	TGCGCCAGCAGCCAAGAAGTGGAACAGACCCAGTACTTC	CASSQEVEQTQYF
TRBV23-1	.	TRBJ2-1	TRBD2	TGCGCCAGCTGGACTAGCGGGAGAATTATTCTCTACAATGAGCAGTTCTTC	CASWTSGRIILYNEQFF
TRBV9	.	TRBJ2-5	.	TGTGCCAGCAGCGTAGCTACGGGTCGCGAGAAGTACCAAGAGACCCAGTACTTC	CASSVATGREKYQETQYF
TRBV5-4	.	TRBJ2-1	.	TGTGCCAGCAGCTTGGGAGTAGGAACGAGCTCCTACAATGAGCAGTTCTTC	CASSLGVGTSSYNEQFF
TRBV18	.	TRBJ2-3	.	TGTGCCAGCTCACCGGAGCCGGCGGAGGATACGCAGTATTTT	CASSPEPAEDTQYF
TRBV2	.	TRBJ2-1	.	TGTGCCAGCAGTGAACTAGAGGGGAAGCAGTTCTTC	CASSELEGKQFF
TRBV19	.	TRBJ2-3	TRBD2	TGTGCCAGTAGTATATCCCGACTAGCATTCGGCACTGCAGATACGCAGTATTTT	CASSISRLAFGTADTQYF
TRBV6-1	.	TRBJ2-3	.	TGTGCCAGCACCCTGGATAGCACAGATACGCAGTATTTT	CASTLDSTDTQYF
TRBV7-9	.	TRBJ2-7	TRBD1	TGTGCCAGCAGCAGACCGGGACAGGGGAACGAGCAGTACTTC	CASSRPGQGNEQYF
TRBV7-2	.	TRBJ1-5	.	TGTGCCAGCAGCTCTTACAGGGGCAATCAGCCCCAGCATTTT	CASSSYRGNQPQHF
TRBV7-9	.	TRBJ2-3	.	TGTGCCAGCAGGGTAGGGGCGGGACGAGCAGATACGCAGTATTTT	CASRVGAGRADTQYF
TRBV18	.	TRBJ1-1	.	TGTGCCAGCTCACCCGTACTTGGGAAATTTGACATGAACACTGAAGCTTTCTTT	CASSPVLGKFDMNTEAFF
TRBV19	.	TRBJ2-7	.	TGTGCCAGTACTTCACCGGCGTACGAGCAGTACTTC	CASTSPAYEQYF
TRBV5-1	.	TRBJ2-3	.	TGCGCCAGCGGCCCAGGGCCAGATACGCAGTATTTT	CASGPGPDTQYF
TRBV5-8	.	TRBJ2-3	TRBD2	TGTGCCAGCAGCACTCAAACGGGGGGGAGCACAGATACGCAGTATTTT	CASSTQTGGSTDTQYF
TRBV28	.	TRBJ2-1	TRBD2	TGTGCCAGCAGTTTCGGACTAGCGGGAGTCTATGAGCAGTTCTTC	CASSFGLAGVYEQFF
TRBV28	.	TRBJ1-5	.	TGTGCCAGCAGTACCCGGAAGGGAAGGAGTTTTGGGTTTGGCAATCAGCCCCAGCATTTT	CASSTRKGRSFGFGNQPQHF
TRBV14	.	TRBJ1-2	.	TGTGCCAGCAGCCCGCTGACAGGTGTAGTCTATGGCTACACCTTC	CASSPLTGVVYGYTF
TRBV27	.	TRBJ1-5	.	TGTGCCAGCAGTTCAGGGACACGGGGTGGCAATCAGCCCCAGCATTTT	CASSSGTRGGNQPQHF
TRBV5-4	.	TRBJ1-1	TRBD1	TGTGCCAGCAGCGCCCCCGGGACAGGGAACACTGAAGCTTTCTTT	CASSAPGTGNTEAFF
TRBV7-3	.	TRBJ2-1	.	TGTGCCAGCAGCTTGAGCCCCAGGCAGTTCTTC	CASSLSPRQFF
TRBV2	.	TRBJ2-7	TRBD1	TGTGCCAGCAGTAACCGGGACAGGGTTCGGGACGAGCAGTACTTC	CASSNRDRVRDEQYF
TRBV28	.	TRBJ2-7	.	TGTGCCCCAGTTCCCGTGGCACGAACCTACGAGCAGTACTTC	CAPVPVARTYEQYF
TRBV10-2	.	TRBJ2-2	.	TGCGCCAGCAGTGATATCTGGGGTCCCACGAACACCGGGGAGCTGTTTTTT	CASSDIWGPTNTGELFF
TRBV27	.	TRBJ2-4	TRBD2	TGTGCCAGCAGTTTAAGGGGAGGGAAAAACATTCAGTACTTC	CASSLRGGKNIQYF
TRBV2	once	TRBJ2-4	TRBD1	TGTGCCGCCCAATACGACAGGGGTGAGGACATTCAGTACTTC	CAAQYDRGEDIQYF
TRBV5-8	.	TRBJ1-4	TRBD1	TGTGCCAGCAGCGCGGGACAGGGTAGCGAAAAACTGTTTTTT	CASSAGQGSEKLFF
TRBV19	.	TRBJ2-3	.	TGTGCCAGTAGTAATACAATCAGCACAGATACGCAGTATTTT	CASSNTISTDTQYF
TRBV2	.	TRBJ2-3	TRBD2	TGTGCCAGCAGTGCTAGCGGAACAGATACGCAGTATTTT	CASSASGTDTQYF
TRBV28	.	TRBJ2-5	TRBD1	TGTGCCAGCAGTTCACATACCGGGACAGGGAAAGAGACCCAGTACTTC	CASSSHTGTGKETQYF
TRBV20-1	.	TRBJ2-1	.	TGCAGTGCTTATCCCGGATTCACCCAGTTCTTC	CSAYPGFTQFF
TRBV7-9	.	TRBJ2-7	.	TGTGCCAGCGAGGGGGGGCAACCCCTTTCCTACGAGCAGTACTTC	CASEGGQPLSYEQYF
TRBV6-5	.	TRBJ2-7	.	TGTGCCAGCAGCCCGAGGGTAGCAGCCTACGAGCAGTACTTC	CASSPRVAAYEQYF
TRBV2	.	TRBJ1-2	.	TGTGCCAGCAGTGTTGCGGTTAACTATGGCTACACCTTC	CASSVAVNYGYTF